One and the same sample provided the 17 T cell receptor beta chains below, sequenced in a study of beta chain features in type 1 diabetes (dated by TCRdb to between 2017 and 2018). The library relied on the immunoSEQ multiplex PCR assay. The entire amount of isolated RNA was reverse transcribed using the High Capacity cDNA Reverse Transcription Kit, so the sequenced TCRB transcripts were expressed ones. The clones in this table, taken by TCRdb from immuneACCESS, are in-frame only. Not every clone is retained; where verified, under half of the shortfall comes from an unresolved V gene, and the cause of the rest is unknown. The sample data list almost 350,000 clones, and 15% to 20% of these were observed just once. Under 0.05% of the sample is held by the ten biggest clonotypes. The specimen sequenced was naive CD4+ T cells from blood. Explained via the paper, the cell subset or site label denotes: true naive CD4+ T cells. These receptors all come from a woman younger than 30 in good health.

V gene TRBV27 combines with J gene TRBJ1-1, with no clear D. Germline V lookup: CDR1 MNHEY, CDR2 SMNVEV (reference sequence). CDR3 length equals 14 residues. V was trimmed by 4 bases and J by 1 base, leaving 10 bases between them. The CDR3 sequence: CASSSPPRNTEAFF. The CDR3 DNA reads TGTGCCAGCAGTTCCCCCCCGAGGAACACTGAAGCTTTCTTT.

The CDR3 DNA sequence: TGTGCCAGCAGTTACTCGACAGGGGGCGGAAAGACCCAGTACTTC. Residues: CASSYSTGGGKTQYF. The rearrangement links TRBV6-5 to TRBJ2-5; 10 bases line up with TRBD1. Looked up from germline, CDR1 is MNHEY and CDR2 is SVGAGI. The junction had 4 bases not matched to a gene; V was cut back by 0 bases and J by 6 bases. CDR3 length equals 15 residues.

In its sample, this clone was seen a few times. This chain connects TRBV18 to TRBJ1-2, with D possibly being TRBD1 (6 bases). The CDR3 runs 15 residues. Trimming shortened V by 2 bases and J by 4 bases, and 14 bases separated the two germline ends. Germline V gives CDR1 KGHSH, CDR2 LQKENI. The CDR3 coding sequence is TGTGCCAGCTCACCAGTCGAGGGGGTTACCTATGGCTACACCTTC. Protein product: CASSPVEGVTYGYTF. Supplemented by reference TRBV18 and TRBJ1-2, the full variable domain reads NAGVMQNPRHLVRRRGQEARLRCSPMKGHSHVYWYRQLPEEGLKFMVYLQKENIIDESGMPKERFSAEFPKEGPSILRIQQVVRGDSAAYFCASSPVEGVTYGYTFGSGTRLTVV.

The chain combines TRBV2 with TRBJ1-2; 9 bases agree with TRBD1. V gave up 6 bases and J gave up 4 bases; unmatched junction bases: 6. The CDR3 totals 14 residues. Germline loops: CDR1 SNHLY, CDR2 FYNNEI. The chain's CDR3 is CASSKQGATYGYTF. In nucleotides, the CDR3 is TGTGCCAGCAGCAAACAGGGGGCGACCTATGGCTACACCTTC.

This clone has only a few counts. This chain joins TRBV29-1 and TRBJ2-6, with TRBD1 identical over 9 bases. The trim removed 5 bases at V and 0 bases at J, leaving 5 bases unmatched. CDR3 length equals 16 residues. Germline loops: CDR1 SQVTM, CDR2 ANQGSEA. The CDR3 spells CSVRDRDFSGANVLTF. CDR3 DNA: TGCAGCGTTCGGGACAGGGATTTCTCTGGGGCCAACGTCCTGACTTTC.

The rearrangement joins TRBV2 to TRBJ2-1; the match to TRBD2 covers 10 bases. This CDR3 has 14 amino acids. With 6 bases clipped from V and 5 bases from J, the junction kept 4 bases outside the gene matches. Germline V gene sequence: CDR1 SNHLY, CDR2 FYNNEI. CDR3 region: CASRSGRADNEQFF. CDR3 sequence (DNA): TGTGCCAGCAGGAGCGGGAGGGCCGACAATGAGCAGTTCTTC.

The chain employs TRBV5-1 and TRBJ2-3, with TRBD2 matching 9 bases. The CDR3 covers 15 residues. Germline V lookup: CDR1 SGHRS, CDR2 YFSETQ. The junction had 2 bases not matched to a gene; V was cut back by 2 bases and J by 1 base. CDR3 residues: CASSLLAGRTDTQYF. As DNA, the CDR3 is TGCGCCAGCAGCTTACTAGCGGGTCGCACAGATACGCAGTATTTT.

The chain uses TRBV4-1 and TRBJ1-1; D perhaps matches TRBD1 (5 bases). There are 15 residues in the CDR3. V was cut by 4 bases and J by 2 bases, with 14 bases left in between. The germline V gene has CDR1 MGHRA and CDR2 YSYEKL. The CDR3 here is CASSRGEGLNTEAFF. CDR3 coding DNA: TGCGCCAGCAGCCGAGGGGAGGGATTAAACACTGAAGCTTTCTTT.

This chain uses TRBV6-6 with TRBJ1-1; 7 bases match TRBD1. This CDR3 has 13 residues. V lost 6 bases and J lost 1; bases outside the gene matches: 2. The germline CDR1 and CDR2 sequences are MNHNY and SVGAGI (reference sequence). CDR3 sequence (DNA): TGTGCCAGCAGGGGACAGAAGAACACTGAAGCTTTCTTT. This encodes CASRGQKNTEAFF.

This chain links TRBV7-2 with TRBJ2-3; D possibly corresponds to TRBD2 (6 bases). Trimming took off 5 bases at V and 2 bases at J, with 14 bases between the two ends. CDR3 length: 15 residues. Germline CDR1 SGHTA, CDR2 FQGNSA. As DNA, the CDR3 is TGTGCCAGCAGCCGTCTAGCGATCAACACAGATACGCAGTATTTT. As protein: CASSRLAINTDTQYF. The complete variable domain, with remaining parts taken from reference TRBV7-2 and TRBJ2-3, reads GAGVSQSPSNKVTEKGKDVELRCDPISGHTALYWYRQSLGQGLEFLIYFQGNSAPDKSGLPSDRFSAERTGGSVSTLTIQRTQQEDSAVYLCASSRLAINTDTQYFGPGTRLTVL.

Only a few counts were recorded for this clone. The chain combines TRBV2 with TRBJ2-5; 11 nucleotides line up with TRBD2. This CDR3 is built from 13 residues. CDR1 is SNHLY and CDR2 is FYNNEI in the germline V gene. V lost 7 bases and J lost 7; bases outside the gene matches: 5. The CDR3 sequence is CASKLAGEGTQYF. The CDR3 DNA reads as TGTGCCAGCAAACTAGCGGGGGAAGGGACCCAGTACTTC.

This clone came up a few times. J is TRBJ1-5 and V is TRBV6-5, with no clear D. CDR3 length equals 13 residues. Trimming stripped 5 bases from V and 4 bases from J, with 9 bases between. Germline CDR1 MNHEY, CDR2 SVGAGI. The CDR3 sequence is CASSERDNQPQHF. CDR3 nucleotides: TGTGCCAGCAGTGAACGAGATAATCAGCCCCAGCATTTT.

This chain uses TRBV2 with TRBJ2-5; TRBD2 matches at 7 bases. Germline assignment: CDR1 SNHLY and CDR2 FYNNEI. Trimming cost V 11 bases and J 5 bases; bases outside gene matches: 23. This CDR3 has 17 amino acids. The CDR3 DNA is TGTGCCGGCTCCCTTAGCAGCTTCGGCGGGGAGGGGGAGACCCAGTACTTC. Translated, it gives CAGSLSSFGGEGETQYF.

This clone appeared a few times. The rearrangement joins TRBV27 to TRBJ1-5; D gene unclear. Trimming cost V 5 bases and J 7 bases, with 15 bases left between them. From germline, CDR1 is MNHEY and CDR2 SMNVEV (reference sequence). CDR3 size: 14 residues. The CDR3 DNA sequence: TGTGCCAGCAGTCCGAAATCGACGGGGCAGCCCCAGCATTTT. This encodes CASSPKSTGQPQHF.

The V and J genes are TRBV7-9 and TRBJ1-3; D gene ambiguous. Germline CDR1 reads SEHNR; CDR2 reads FQNEAQ (reference sequence). The CDR3 spans 15 residues. V was pared by 3 bases and J by 3 bases, with 12 bases between. The CDR3 sequence: CASSFWPSGGNTIYF. The CDR3, as DNA: TGTGCCAGCAGCTTTTGGCCATCGGGTGGAAACACCATATATTTT.

This chain links TRBV4-3 with TRBJ1-6; no definite D call. The CDR3 is 16 amino acids. V was clipped by 0 bases and J by 5 bases, with 11 bases between them. Germline V lookup: CDR1 LGHNA, CDR2 YSLEER. Written as DNA, the CDR3 is TGCGCCAGCAGCCAAGAAGGAGGACGGGATAATTCACCCCTCCACTTT. This encodes CASSQEGGRDNSPLHF.

The chain couples TRBV5-4 to TRBJ2-1; 9 bases agree with TRBD2. Trimming took 4 bases from V and 0 from J; bases not matched to a gene: 5. The length of the CDR3 is 16 residues. Per the germline V gene, CDR1 is SGHNT and CDR2 is YYREEE (reference sequence). CDR3 coding DNA: TGTGCCAGCAGCGGGCGGGAGGGGAGCTCCTACAATGAGCAGTTCTTC. This translates into CASSGREGSSYNEQFF.